This TCR beta chain appears in the sequencing data of a study of OX40 agonist ivuxolimab in advanced cancers. Across the whole study: A mean age of around 63 years, range roughly 20 to 90, was recorded, and approximately 85% were male. Eligibility admitted prior anti-PD-1, anti-PD-L1 or anti-CTLA-4 therapy; roughly 39% had some. Study results and limitations: Doses of 0.1 to 3.0 mg/kg were accompanied by clonal expansion of CD4+ and CD8+ blood T cells by week 6.

The CDR3 loop spans 15 amino acids. The germline CDR1 and CDR2 sequences are SNHLY and FYNNEI. Trimming cost V 4 bases and J 5 bases; bases outside gene matches: 10. Sequencing used immunoSEQ multiplex PCR; TCRdb keeps in-frame clones, though not all of them. The table lists some 74,000 clones, approximately 78% of them singletons. Worth noting for this clone: Its cognate antigen is unknown.

Autoimmune disease history or systemic immunosuppression meant exclusion. This chain links TRBV2 with TRBJ2-5; 7 positions match TRBD2. This clonotype was obtained from an adult with an advanced solid tumor such as melanoma, head and neck, liver or kidney cancer. The material sequenced was CD4+ or CD8+ T cells sorted from blood, taken in a trial of the OX40 agonist ivuxolimab. As DNA, the CDR3 is TGTGCCAGCAGTGTAATTGCGGGAGCGGGTGAGACCCAGTACTTC. Encoded protein: CASSVIAGAGETQYF.